This TCR beta chain came from a study of low-dose radiotherapy and immunotherapy resistance in tumors. Germline CDR1 SGHRS, CDR2 YFSETQ. CDR3 size: 16 residues. V dropped 4 bases and J dropped 4; count of bases not matched to a gene: 8. Time point indicated: after trial treatment. The treatment was: LDRT plus nivolumab, ipilimumab, low-dose cyclophosphamide and aspirin (RACIN trial). Alpha and beta chains were covered, as first-strand cDNA relied on TRAV- and TRBV-specific primers. A roughly 22-cycle PCR with a constant-region primer and V-primer adapter amplified TCRs. TCRdb re-derived calls from the reads in MiXCR, one entry per CDR3 protein. The table has under 35,000 distinct CDR3 sequences, around 47% seen once.

This chain connects TRBV5-1 to TRBJ2-2, with TRBD1 matching 9 bases. Sequencing used PBMCs, obtained after low-dose radiotherapy plus immunotherapy. The clonotype comes from a male donor with gallbladder cancer. CDR3 DNA sequence: TGCGCCAGCAGCAATACGGGACAGGGAGGCACCGGGGAGCTGTTTTTT. It is translated as CASSNTGQGGTGELFF.